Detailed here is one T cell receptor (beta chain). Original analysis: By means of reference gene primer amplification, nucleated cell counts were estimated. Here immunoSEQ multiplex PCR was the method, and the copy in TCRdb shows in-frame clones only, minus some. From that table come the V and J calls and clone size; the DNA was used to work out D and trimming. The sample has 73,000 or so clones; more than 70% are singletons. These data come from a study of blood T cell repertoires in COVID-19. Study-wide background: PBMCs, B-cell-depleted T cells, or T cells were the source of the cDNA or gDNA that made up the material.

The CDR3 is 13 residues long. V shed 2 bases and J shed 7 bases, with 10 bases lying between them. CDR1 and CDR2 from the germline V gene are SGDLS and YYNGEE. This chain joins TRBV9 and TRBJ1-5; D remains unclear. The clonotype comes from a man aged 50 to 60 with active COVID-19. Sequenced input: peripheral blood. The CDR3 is CASSVNSEQPQHF. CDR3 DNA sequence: TGTGCCAGCAGCGTCAACAGTGAACAGCCCCAGCATTTT.